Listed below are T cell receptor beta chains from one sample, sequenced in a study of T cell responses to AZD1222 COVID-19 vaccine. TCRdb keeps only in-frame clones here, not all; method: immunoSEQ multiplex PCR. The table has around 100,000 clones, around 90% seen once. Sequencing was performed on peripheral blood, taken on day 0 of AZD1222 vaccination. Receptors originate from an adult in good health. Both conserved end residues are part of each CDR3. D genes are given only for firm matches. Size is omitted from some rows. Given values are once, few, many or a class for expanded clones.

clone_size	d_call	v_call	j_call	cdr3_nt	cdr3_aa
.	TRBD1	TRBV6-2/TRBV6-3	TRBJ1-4	TGTGCCAGCAGTTTAGGTCTGGCAGGGGGTCGTCGGGAAAAACTGTTTTTT	CASSLGLAGGRREKLFF
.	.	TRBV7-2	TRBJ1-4	TGTGCCAGTATCCTCAATTCTGGGGGCACTAATGAAAAACTGTTTTTT	CASILNSGGTNEKLFF
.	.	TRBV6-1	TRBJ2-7	TGTGCCAGCAGTGATAGGGGCAACGAGCAGTACTTC	CASSDRGNEQYF
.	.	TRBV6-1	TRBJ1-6	TGTGCCAGCAGTGAACCTTGGAGGGGTTTCGGGGCGGATTCACCCCTCCACTTT	CASSEPWRGFGADSPLHF
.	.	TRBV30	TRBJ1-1	TGTGCCTGGAGTCCCTATAGCGGGTCTTTGTTCGCTTTCTTT	CAWSPYSGSLFAFF
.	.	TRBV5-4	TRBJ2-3	TGTGCCAGCAGCCAACCTGGACAGCAAGGGGTGAGAGATACGCAGTATTTT	CASSQPGQQGVRDTQYF
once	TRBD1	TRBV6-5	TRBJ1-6	TGTGCCAGCAGTTTCCTTCCGGGACAGGCAAATTCACCCCTCCACTTT	CASSFLPGQANSPLHF
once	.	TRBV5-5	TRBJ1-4	TGTGCCAGCAGCTTGATTGGATGGGGGAATGAAAAACTGTTTTTT	CASSLIGWGNEKLFF
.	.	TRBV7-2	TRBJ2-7	TGTGCCAGCAGCCCCCCAGGGGCGTCGTACGAGCAGTACTTC	CASSPPGASYEQYF
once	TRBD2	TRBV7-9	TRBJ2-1	TGTGCCAGCAGCTCCGAGCCGGGACTAGTATCCTACAATGAGCAGTTCTTC	CASSSEPGLVSYNEQFF
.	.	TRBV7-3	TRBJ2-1	TGTGCCAGCAGCATCTCGGAACAGGGTAGGCAGTTCTTC	CASSISEQGRQFF
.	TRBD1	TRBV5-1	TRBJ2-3	TGCGCCAGCGGATCACCCCGTCGGCAGGGGGTGATGAATACGCAGTATTTT	CASGSPRRQGVMNTQYF
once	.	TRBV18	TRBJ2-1	TGTGCCAGCTCATCTGGTCCAAGCTCCTACAATGAGCAGTTCTTC	CASSSGPSSYNEQFF
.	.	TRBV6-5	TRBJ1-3	TGTGCCAGCAGTTACTCGACCGTAGATCGAGGAAACACCATATATTTT	CASSYSTVDRGNTIYF
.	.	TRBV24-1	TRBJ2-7	TGTGCCACCAGTGACTCACAGGGTTACGAGCAGTACTTC	CATSDSQGYEQYF
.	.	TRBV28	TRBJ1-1	TGTGCCAGCAGTTTACCTTCTAGGACGAACACTGAAGCTTTCTTT	CASSLPSRTNTEAFF
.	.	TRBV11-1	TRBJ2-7	TGTGCCAGCAGCCCGCAACGGATCCTCTCCTACGAGCAGTACTTC	CASSPQRILSYEQYF
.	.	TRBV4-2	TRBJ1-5	TGTGCCAGCAGCCAATCTGGACGAAGCGGCAATCAGCCCCAGCATTTT	CASSQSGRSGNQPQHF
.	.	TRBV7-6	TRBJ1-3	TGTGCCAGCAGCTTAGCGACCCGGGACAGAAACACCATATATTTT	CASSLATRDRNTIYF
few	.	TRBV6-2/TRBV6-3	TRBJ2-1	TGTGCCAGCAGTTACTCGATTGACGGGGCCGGCGAGCAGTTCTTC	CASSYSIDGAGEQFF
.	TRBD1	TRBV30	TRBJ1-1	TGTGCCTGGGGCCTGGCAGGGGGTAGCCTGGTGACTGAAGCTTTCTTT	CAWGLAGGSLVTEAFF
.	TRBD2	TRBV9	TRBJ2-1	TGTGCCAGCAGCGTCCCCACTAGCGGAGGCTCCTACAATGAGCAGTTCTTC	CASSVPTSGGSYNEQFF
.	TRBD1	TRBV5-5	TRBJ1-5	TGTGCCAGCAGCTGGGACAGGGTTCAGCCCCAGCATTTT	CASSWDRVQPQHF
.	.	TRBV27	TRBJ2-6	TGTGCCAGCAGTTTATACGGCTCTGGGGCCAACGTCCTGACTTTC	CASSLYGSGANVLTF
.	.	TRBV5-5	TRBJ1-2	TGTGCCAGCAGCTTGGATGGGGGGTCAAGCCACTATGGCTACACCTTC	CASSLDGGSSHYGYTF
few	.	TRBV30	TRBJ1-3	TGTGCCTGGAGGAGGAGTTTTACGAACACCATATATTTT	CAWRRSFTNTIYF
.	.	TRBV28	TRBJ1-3	TGTGCCAGCAGTTCTCCCCCCGGGACTTGGCCTGGAAACACCATATATTTT	CASSSPPGTWPGNTIYF
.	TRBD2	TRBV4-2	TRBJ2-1	TGTGCCAGCAGCCAGGAGGGACTAGCGGGTCCCTACAATGAGCAGTTCTTC	CASSQEGLAGPYNEQFF
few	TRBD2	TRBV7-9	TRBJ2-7	TGTGCCAGCAGCACTAGGACTAGCGGGAGTGGGGAGCAGTACTTC	CASSTRTSGSGEQYF
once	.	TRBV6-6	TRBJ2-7	TGTGCCAGCAGTTATCCCGCAGCGAACGCCTACGAGCAGTACTTC	CASSYPAANAYEQYF
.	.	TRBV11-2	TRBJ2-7	TGTGCCAGCAGCTTAGGAATTTACTCCTACGAGCAGTACTTC	CASSLGIYSYEQYF
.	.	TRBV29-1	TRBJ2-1	TGCAGCGTTGAACCGGGTCAATGGGGGGAGCAGTTCTTC	CSVEPGQWGEQFF
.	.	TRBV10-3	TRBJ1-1	TGTGCCATCACCCTAGGTGCAGGGCTGGGCGAAGCTTTCTTT	CAITLGAGLGEAFF
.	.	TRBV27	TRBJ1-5	TGTGCCAGCAGCCCCCAAGGGGACAATCAGCCCCAGCATTTT	CASSPQGDNQPQHF
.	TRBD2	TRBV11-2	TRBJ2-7	TGTGCCAGCAGCTTAGGTACTAGCGGGATAATCCGGGAGCAGTACTTC	CASSLGTSGIIREQYF
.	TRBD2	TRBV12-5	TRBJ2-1	TGTGCTAGTGGTTTGGTACTAAGCGGGAGGGACTACAATGAGCAGTTCTTC	CASGLVLSGRDYNEQFF
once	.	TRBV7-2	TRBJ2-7	TGTGCCAGCAGCCCCCTGGGCCGATTCTCCTACGAGCAGTACTTC	CASSPLGRFSYEQYF
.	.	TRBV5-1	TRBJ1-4	TGCGCCAGCAGCCCCCGGGACCTGGACCTTGTCGGTGAAAAACTGTTTTTT	CASSPRDLDLVGEKLFF
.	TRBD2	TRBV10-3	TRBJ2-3	TGTGCCATCAGTGTCAGCGGGACTAGCGGGAGAAACACAGATACGCAGTATTTT	CAISVSGTSGRNTDTQYF
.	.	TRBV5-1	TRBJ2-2	TGCGCCAGCAGCTTGGAAGCAGGGGCGAACACCGGGGAGCTGTTTTTT	CASSLEAGANTGELFF
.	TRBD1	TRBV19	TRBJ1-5	TGTGCCAGTAGTATTATTCAGGGGGCAATTGTTCGTCAGCCCCAGCATTTT	CASSIIQGAIVRQPQHF
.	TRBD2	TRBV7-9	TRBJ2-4	TGTGCCAGCAGCATGGGACTAGCTGGCATTCAGTACTTC	CASSMGLAGIQYF
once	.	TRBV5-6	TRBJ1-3	TGTGCCAGCAGCTGGGGCTTTGGAAACACCATATATTTT	CASSWGFGNTIYF
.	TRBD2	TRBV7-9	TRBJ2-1	TGTGCCAGCAGCCGCAGACTAGCGGGAGGGCTGAATGAGCAGTTCTTC	CASSRRLAGGLNEQFF
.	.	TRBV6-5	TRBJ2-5	TGTGCCAGTAAAATGACAGGAACTCAAGAGACCCAGTACTTC	CASKMTGTQETQYF
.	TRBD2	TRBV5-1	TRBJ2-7	TGCGCCAGCAGCTCGGGACTAGCGGGAGTTGATGAGCAGTACTTC	CASSSGLAGVDEQYF